The rows below give T cell receptor beta chains drawn from one sample of a study of blood T cell repertoires in COVID-19. Assay used: immunoSEQ multiplex PCR; TCRdb lists only in-frame clones, some missing. Of around 250,000 clones listed, roughly 81% are singletons. Sequencing was performed on PBMCs or T cells enriched from blood (not recorded which). These receptors originate from a woman aged 50 to 60 who had been exposed to COVID-19. The CDR3 runs from the conserved cysteine through the conserved F or W. The D gene is left open where the match is weak. Size values are once, few and many counts, or a class for expanded clones, and some rows have none.

>NA|TRBJ2-1|TRBV11-2|NA
TGTGCCAGCAGCTCCGGGACACAACGTTACAATGAGCAGTTCTTC
CASSSGTQRYNEQFF
>NA|TRBJ1-2|TRBV19|NA
TGTGCCAGTACATTGGGGGCAGGCGGCTACACCTTC
CASTLGAGGYTF
>NA|TRBJ1-3|TRBV4-3|NA
TGCGCCAGCAGCCACCGCCGACAGGTGGAGGTTGGAAACACCATATATTTT
CASSHRRQVEVGNTIYF
>TRBD2|TRBJ2-2|TRBV2|NA
TGTGCCAGCAGCCCCATTCCGGGACTCGCGGGGGGGGGAGGAGGCACCGGGGAGCTGTTTTTT
CASSPIPGLAGGGGGTGELFF
>NA|TRBJ1-1|TRBV5-1|few
TGCGCCAGCAGCTCCAGTGGGGGGTCCGGGCCGAACACTGAAGCTTTCTTT
CASSSSGGSGPNTEAFF
>TRBD1|TRBJ1-1|TRBV25-1|NA
TGTGCCAGCAACCTGGACAGGGACCTCACTGAAGCTTTCTTT
CASNLDRDLTEAFF
>TRBD2|TRBJ2-3|TRBV30|NA
TGTGCCTGGAGGTATCTAGCGGGGGCGGCAGATACGCAGTATTTT
CAWRYLAGAADTQYF
>TRBD1|TRBJ1-1|TRBV10-3|NA
TGTGCCATCAGTGAGAATAACGACAGGGACGCTGAAGCTTTCTTT
CAISENNDRDAEAFF
>NA|TRBJ1-6|TRBV5-1|NA
TGCGCCAGCAGCTCTTGGAGTCAGAATAATTCACCCCTCCACTTT
CASSSWSQNNSPLHF
>NA|TRBJ1-3|TRBV9|NA
TGTGCCAGCAGCGTGCAAGAGAGTAACTCTGGAAACACCATATATTTT
CASSVQESNSGNTIYF
>TRBD2|TRBJ2-3|TRBV11-3|NA
TGTGCCAGCAGCCCAGGGACTAGTAACACAGATACGCAGTATTTT
CASSPGTSNTDTQYF
>NA|TRBJ2-7|TRBV5-6|NA
TGTGCCAGCAGCTCCCAAGGCGGCCAGGGGCTCGAGCAGTACTTC
CASSSQGGQGLEQYF
>TRBD2|TRBJ2-7|TRBV19|once
TGTGCCAGTAGTCCCCGAACTAGCGGGGTTGCCTACGAGCAGTACTTC
CASSPRTSGVAYEQYF
>TRBD1|TRBJ1-1|TRBV5-1|NA
TGCGCCAGCAGCTTCGGACAGGGGAGGACTGAAGCTTTCTTT
CASSFGQGRTEAFF
>TRBD1|TRBJ1-2|TRBV29-1|NA
TGCAGCGTTATATGGACAGGGCAAACCTTC
CSVIWTGQTF
>NA|TRBJ1-5|TRBV19|NA
TGTGCCAGTAGCCCGTCAGGGCGCAATCAGCCCCAGCATTTT
CASSPSGRNQPQHF
>NA|TRBJ2-3|TRBV5-6|NA
TGTGCCAGCAGCTCTACTAGCACAGATACGCAGTATTTT
CASSSTSTDTQYF
>TRBD2|TRBJ2-5|TRBV7-9|NA
TGTGCCAGCAGCTTAGTAGCGGGGGGCCGGGAGACCCAGTACTTC
CASSLVAGGRETQYF
>NA|TRBJ2-1|TRBV7-2|few
TGTGCCAGCAGCTTCGGCAGCGCTTCCTACAATGAGCAGTTCTTC
CASSFGSASYNEQFF
>TRBD1|TRBJ2-3|TRBV5-5|NA
TGTGCCAGCAGCTTCGGACAGGGCAAAGATACGCAGTATTTT
CASSFGQGKDTQYF
>NA|TRBJ2-7|TRBV6-5|NA
TGTGCCAGCAGTCAAACCATAGAGGCGGGCTACGAGCAGTACTTC
CASSQTIEAGYEQYF
>TRBD1|TRBJ1-2|TRBV23-1|NA
TGCGCCAGTAAGGCCCGGGACAGGGTACTCGGCTACACCTTC
CASKARDRVLGYTF
>TRBD1|TRBJ2-2|TRBV30|once
TGTGCCTGGAGTGTACAACAGGGGCCGAGCTTGGGCACCGGGGAGCTGTTTTTT
CAWSVQQGPSLGTGELFF
>TRBD1|TRBJ1-6|TRBV30|NA
TGTGCCTGGACCCAGGTGACAGGGGTGTTATCACCCCTCCACTTT
CAWTQVTGVLSPLHF
>NA|TRBJ1-1|TRBV19|NA
TGTGCCAGTAGTTCAGGACAGACGACTGAAGCTTTCTTT
CASSSGQTTEAFF
>TRBD1|TRBJ1-2|TRBV5-6|few
TGTGCCAGCAGCTTGGGGACAGGGCAGAAGAACTATGGCTACACCTTC
CASSLGTGQKNYGYTF
>NA|TRBJ1-2|TRBV7-8|few
TGTGCCAGCAGCTGGGATACAGGGAGCCGTGAAGGTGGCTACACCTTC
CASSWDTGSREGGYTF
>NA|TRBJ1-5|TRBV6-5|once
TGTGCCAGCAGTTACCTCGCCGGTGGAGAGCCCCAGCATTTT
CASSYLAGGEPQHF
>NA|TRBJ2-1|TRBV2|NA
TGTGCCAGCAGTCGACGGTCCGGGTCCTACAATGAGCAGTTCTTC
CASSRRSGSYNEQFF
>NA|TRBJ2-7|TRBV7-2|NA
TGTGCCAGCAGCTTAGGCGTGAGATCCTACGAGCAGTACTTC
CASSLGVRSYEQYF
>NA|TRBJ1-2|TRBV18|NA
TGTGCCAGCTCACTGAGGAGACAGGATGGCTACACCTTC
CASSLRRQDGYTF
>TRBD2|TRBJ2-5|TRBV19|NA
TGTGCCAGTAGTATAAGCGGGGGTCAAGAGACCCAGTACTTC
CASSISGGQETQYF
>NA|TRBJ2-1|TRBV4-1|NA
TGCGCCAGCAGCCCTGGAGAAAATGAGCAGTTCTTC
CASSPGENEQFF
>NA|TRBJ2-1|TRBV9|NA
TGTGCCAGCAGCGTAGAGGGGAGGCCCTACAATGAGCAGTTCTTC
CASSVEGRPYNEQFF
>TRBD1|TRBJ1-4|TRBV18|NA
TGTGCCAGCTCACCAGGGACAGCCGAAAAACTGTTTTTT
CASSPGTAEKLFF
>NA|TRBJ1-2|TRBV19|NA
TGTGCCAGTAGTATCGGGCAGGGTCCCTATGGCTACACCTTC
CASSIGQGPYGYTF
>NA|TRBJ1-4|TRBV15|NA
TGTGCCACCAGCAAAGGGGTCACTAATGAAAAACTGTTTTTT
CATSKGVTNEKLFF
>TRBD1|TRBJ1-1|TRBV2|NA
TGTGCCAGCAGAATGGACAGGGGGCGGGGAACTGAAGCTTTCTTT
CASRMDRGRGTEAFF
>NA|TRBJ2-1|TRBV30|NA
TGTGCCTGGACCCCTGCGGGGATTTCGGATGAGCAGTTCTTC
CAWTPAGISDEQFF
>TRBD2|TRBJ2-1|TRBV6-4|once
TGTGCCAGCAGTGACTCTAGGCTAGCGGGGGACAATGAGCAGTTCTTC
CASSDSRLAGDNEQFF
>TRBD1|TRBJ1-4|TRBV28|NA
TGTGCCAGCAGTTTCCAAGGGGGCAGGGAAAAACTGTTTTTT
CASSFQGGREKLFF
>TRBD2|TRBJ2-5|TRBV19|NA
TGTGCCAGTAGTACCACTAGCGGTGTAAGGAAGACCCAGTACTTC
CASSTTSGVRKTQYF
>NA|TRBJ1-2|TRBV7-2|NA
TGTGCCAGCAGCTTAACGGCAGGCAATCGCGATGGCTACACCTTC
CASSLTAGNRDGYTF
>NA|TRBJ1-5|TRBV19|NA
TGTGCCAGTAGTAGGACAGTTAATCAGCCCCAGCATTTT
CASSRTVNQPQHF
>NA|TRBJ2-7|TRBV7-2|NA
TGTGCCAGCAGCTTAGGGGGGCTAAGCTCCTACGAGCAGTACTTC
CASSLGGLSSYEQYF
>TRBD1|TRBJ2-7|TRBV29-1|NA
TGCAGCGTCGCTTTTGGGACAGGGATCTACGAGCAGTACTTC
CSVAFGTGIYEQYF
>NA|TRBJ1-1|TRBV9|few
TGTGCCAGCAGCGCCGGGCGGGTTCTCACTGAAGCTTTCTTT
CASSAGRVLTEAFF
>NA|TRBJ2-7|TRBV11-2|few
TGTGCCAGCAGCTTAGGTCACAGTTCCTACGAGCAGTACTTC
CASSLGHSSYEQYF
>TRBD2|TRBJ2-3|TRBV7-7|few
TGTGCCAGCAGCTCGGGACTAGCGGCCACAGATACGCAGTATTTT
CASSSGLAATDTQYF
>TRBD1|TRBJ2-5|TRBV3-1/TRBV3-2|NA
TGTGCCAGCGGTCTGAGGGGGCAGGCAGAGACCCAGTACTTC
CASGLRGQAETQYF
>TRBD1|TRBJ1-5|TRBV6-4|NA
TGTGCCTCCCCCAGGGGGTACAATCAGCCCCAGCATTTT
CASPRGYNQPQHF
>TRBD1|TRBJ2-1|TRBV27|NA
TGTGCCAGCAGTCGCCCCTCCGGACAGGGGGTAAGAGAGCAGTTCTTC
CASSRPSGQGVREQFF
>TRBD1|TRBJ1-4|TRBV7-9|NA
TGTGCCAGCAGCTGGACACAGGGGGGTAATGAAAAACTGTTTTTT
CASSWTQGGNEKLFF
>NA|TRBJ1-2|TRBV30|once
TGTGCCTGGAGTGTGGGGCCAGATCAACCTTCGTATGGCTACACCTTC
CAWSVGPDQPSYGYTF
>TRBD1|TRBJ1-2|TRBV10-3|NA
TGTGCCATCAGTGAGTCCCGGGACAGTGGGAGCTATGGCTACACCTTC
CAISESRDSGSYGYTF
>NA|TRBJ2-2|TRBV4-3|NA
TGCGCCAGCAGCCAAGATCGGGGGACCGGGGAGCTGTTTTTT
CASSQDRGTGELFF
>NA|TRBJ1-1|TRBV7-3|NA
TGTGCCAGCAGCTTAAGCTCAGGGGACACTGAAGCTTTCTTT
CASSLSSGDTEAFF
>NA|TRBJ1-3|TRBV10-3|NA
TGTGCCATCAGTGAGACAGCTCCTAACTCTGGAAACACCATATATTTT
CAISETAPNSGNTIYF
>TRBD1|TRBJ2-1|TRBV9|NA
TGTGCCAGCAGCGTCAGACAGGGAAGTGAGCAGTTCTTC
CASSVRQGSEQFF